These 32 T cell receptor beta chains originate from one sample sequenced in a study of T cell repertoires in cytomegalovirus infection. Antigens for these TCRs are unknown. Via MiXCR, TCRdb re-called the reads, giving one row per CDR3 protein. The repertoire holds tens of thousands of distinct CDR3 sequences, roughly 18% seen once, with about 55% in the top ten. The sample here was CD8+ T cells from cultured PBMCs, taken from culture after CMV antigen stimulation. The receptors were gathered from a human donor in good health (CMV status not recorded). Some clones in this sample may be carry-over from other donors' samples.

This clonotype showed up just a few times. The chain is built from TRBV12-5 and TRBJ1-2; no clear D gene. From germline, CDR1 is LGHNT and CDR2 FRNRAP. The V end was cut by 7 bases, the J end by 3 bases, with 12 bases between. The CDR3 is 13 amino acids. CDR3 nucleotide sequence: TGTGCTAGTGCCTCGGACGGATACTATGGCTACACCTTC. Its translation is CASASDGYYGYTF.

This chain connects TRBV4-3 to TRBJ2-5; 13 bases line up with TRBD2. The CDR3 has 17 amino acids. The V gene end was trimmed by 0 bases and the J gene end by 3 bases; junction bases not matched to a gene: 4. In germline, CDR1 is LGHNA, CDR2 YSLEER. The CDR3 DNA sequence: TGCGCCAGCAGCCAAGATATCACTAGCGGGGGGGAAGAGACCCAGTACTTC. The encoded protein is CASSQDITSGGEETQYF.

V is TRBV11-3 and J is TRBJ2-3; possibly TRBD1 for D (6 bases). V gave up 8 bases and J gave up 1 base, with 13 bases separating them. Germline V CDR1 and CDR2: SGHNT, YENEEA. CDR3 size: 14 residues. The CDR3 coding sequence is TGTGCCAGCCGTTCAGGGGTTGGCACAGATACGCAGTATTTT. It is translated as CASRSGVGTDTQYF.

There are a few counts of this clonotype. The chain uses TRBV28 and TRBJ1-5; D gene uncertain. Looked up from germline, CDR1 is MDHEN and CDR2 is SYDVKM. CDR3 length equals 13 residues. V gave up 6 bases and J gave up 0 bases, with 6 bases separating them. CDR3 bases: TGTGCCAGCAGAGGGTATAGCAATCAGCCCCAGCATTTT. It codes for CASRGYSNQPQHF. Full variable domain (outside the CDR3, taken from reference TRBV28 and TRBJ1-5): DVKVTQSSRYLVKRTGEKVFLECVQDMDHENMFWYRQDPGLGLRLIYFSYDVKMKEKGDIPEGYSVSREKKERFSLILESASTNQTSMYLCASRGYSNQPQHFGDGTRLSIL.

This clonotype has ten or more counts. This sequence joins TRBV28 and TRBJ1-6; D is uncertain. CDR1 is MDHEN and CDR2 is SYDVKM in the germline V gene. Trimming removed 2 bases at V and 8 bases at J, with 13 bases between. The CDR3 totals 15 residues. CDR3 protein: CASSLAAAGHSPLHF. For the CDR3, the DNA is TGTGCCAGCAGTTTAGCGGCAGCCGGCCATTCACCCCTCCACTTT.

This clonotype was found many times. V is TRBV9 and J is TRBJ2-3, with TRBD2 matching over 8 bases. The CDR3 sequence is 17 residues long. Trimming took 3 bases from V and 2 from J; bases not matched to a gene: 11. Germline-derived CDR1 and CDR2 are SGDLS and YYNGEE. CDR3 amino acids: CASSATTAGEYTDTQYF. The CDR3 bases are TGTGCCAGCAGCGCGACGACAGCGGGGGAATACACAGATACGCAGTATTTT.

In this sample, this clonotype turned up a few times. J is TRBJ2-7 and V is TRBV5-6, with 7 bases fitting TRBD2. The CDR3 runs to 12 residues. Per germline, CDR1 SGHDT and CDR2 YYEEEE. The ends lost 4 bases at V and 5 bases at J; junction bases unmatched: 3. The CDR3 loop is CASSGGVNEQYF. The CDR3 DNA sequence: TGTGCCAGCAGCGGGGGGGTGAACGAGCAGTACTTC. The entire variable domain, with the rest obtained from reference TRBV5-6 and TRBJ2-7, is as follows: DAGVTQSPTHLIKTRGQQVTLRCSPKSGHDTVSWYQQALGQGPQFIFQYYEEEERQRGNFPDRFSGHQFPNYSSELNVNALLLGDSALYLCASSGGVNEQYFGPGTRLTVT.

This clonotype was observed a handful of times. This CDR3 is CSARDHQGISNQPQHF. The CDR3 nucleotides are TGCAGTGCTAGAGATCACCAGGGTATAAGCAATCAGCCCCAGCATTTT. This chain connects TRBV20-1 to TRBJ1-5, with D possibly matching TRBD1 (5 bases). Germline V gene data show CDR1 as DFQATT and CDR2 as SNEGSKA (reference sequence). V lost 0 bases, J lost 1 base, and 13 bases lay in between. This CDR3 comprises 16 residues.

The table lists this clonotype with a few counts. The chain couples TRBV10-3 to TRBJ2-1; no clear D. Trimming removed 0 bases at V and 0 bases at J, with 9 bases between. This CDR3 is 16 amino acids long. Per the germline V gene, CDR1 is ENHRY and CDR2 is SYGVKD. The CDR3 here is CAISESGQDSYNEQFF. The CDR3 bases are TGTGCCATCAGTGAGTCAGGGCAAGACTCCTACAATGAGCAGTTCTTC.

This clonotype was observed many times. The chain joins TRBV28 to TRBJ2-3; D call uncertain. The CDR3 sequence is 15 residues long. The V end was cut by 7 bases, the J end by 0 bases, with 14 bases between. Germline lookup yields CDR1 MDHEN and CDR2 SYDVKM. The CDR3 region has the DNA TGTGCCAGCAAGACCTGGGATACTAGCACAGATACGCAGTATTTT. It yields the protein CASKTWDTSTDTQYF.

The rearrangement links TRBV4-1 to TRBJ2-2; D is uncertain. The ends were cut back, 6 bases at V and 1 base at J, with 6 bases in the middle. Germline V gene lookup returns CDR1 MGHRA and CDR2 YSYEKL. CDR3 length: 13 amino acids. This CDR3 is CASSMGNTGELFF. CDR3 nucleotides: TGCGCCAGCAGTATGGGGAACACCGGGGAGCTGTTTTTT.

The rearrangement joins TRBV11-3 to TRBJ1-4; the D gene is possibly TRBD1 (5 bases). Trimming took 8 bases from V and 5 from J, leaving 18 bases between them. The CDR3 is 15 residues long. Germline V gene data show CDR1 as SGHNT and CDR2 as YENEEA. For the CDR3, the DNA is TGTGCCAGCGGAAAGAAGACAGCTTTGAATGAAAAACTGTTTTTT. Translating gives CASGKKTALNEKLFF. Full variable domain (rest looked up from reference TRBV11-3 and TRBJ1-4): EAGVVQSPRYKIIEKKQPVAFWCNPISGHNTLYWYLQNLGQGPELLIRYENEEAVDDSQLPKDRFSAERLKGVDSTLKIQPAELGDSAVYLCASGKKTALNEKLFFGSGTQLSVL.

Ten or more counts support this clonotype. V usage is TRBV6-4 and J usage is TRBJ2-1; 9 bases are shared with TRBD2. Germline V CDR1 and CDR2: MRHNA, SNTAGT. The CDR3 is 17 residues long. Germline trimming cut 5 bases from V and 1 base from J; bases unmatched to any gene: 9. For the CDR3, the DNA is TGTGCCAGCAGTCAGGATAGCGGGAGAATATCCTACAATGAGCAGTTCTTC. Translated, it gives CASSQDSGRISYNEQFF.

This rearrangement joins TRBV28 to TRBJ1-6; D not certain. With 7 bases removed from V and 8 bases from J, the gap between germline ends came to 18 bases. The germline V gene has CDR1 MDHEN and CDR2 SYDVKM. The CDR3 extends over 15 amino acids. The CDR3: CASTSSLRVDSPLHF. In nucleotides, the CDR3 is TGTGCCAGCACCTCTTCACTCCGCGTTGATTCACCCCTCCACTTT.

This clonotype came up a few times. V gene TRBV6-2 or TRBV6-3 combines with J gene TRBJ2-7, with 9 positions matching TRBD2. The CDR3 loop spans 14 amino acids. The germline gives CDR1 MNHEY, CDR2 SVGEGT. Trimming cost V 2 bases and J 2 bases; bases outside gene matches: 1. As DNA, the CDR3 is TGTGCCAGCAGTTACAGCGGGAGGCCCTACGAGCAGTACTTC. Its translation is CASSYSGRPYEQYF.

The chain uses TRBV27 and TRBJ2-1; D is possibly TRBD1 (5 bases). The CDR3 length is 13 residues. V dropped 5 bases and J dropped 11 bases, with 16 bases sitting between them. Germline assignment: CDR1 MNHEY and CDR2 SMNVEV (reference sequence). The CDR3 nucleotides are TGTGCCAGCAGTAAGGGGATAGTCCCCCAGCAGTTCTTC. It codes for CASSKGIVPQQFF.

The chain has TRBV19 and TRBJ2-1, with D perhaps matching TRBD2 (6 bases). In germline, CDR1 is LNHDA, CDR2 SQIVND (reference sequence). Trimming took off 3 bases at V and 7 bases at J, with 16 bases between the two ends. There are 15 residues in the CDR3. CDR3 in DNA: TGTGCCAGTAGTATCATGCGGGATATAGAAAATGAGCAGTTCTTC. Encoded protein: CASSIMRDIENEQFF.

Ten or more counts support this clonotype. This sequence joins TRBV24-1 and TRBJ2-1, with D perhaps TRBD1 (6 bases). Between the trimmed V and J ends, which lost 4 bases and 2 bases, there was a span of 11 bases. Germline V gene sequence: CDR1 KGHDR, CDR2 SFDVKD. The CDR3 contains 15 residues. In DNA form, the CDR3 reads TGTGCCACCAGTGACTACAGGGCACCCTACAATGAGCAGTTCTTC. Amino acids: CATSDYRAPYNEQFF.

In its sample, this clonotype was seen a few times. This rearrangement joins TRBV11-3 to TRBJ1-1, with 9 bases aligning to TRBD1. Germline assignment: CDR1 SGHNT and CDR2 YENEEA. CDR3 size: 15 residues. V lost 5 bases and J lost 7; bases outside the gene matches: 11. The CDR3 DNA follows: TGTGCCAGCAGCCCCCGGGGACAGGGTGAGGGTGAAGCTTTCTTT. Residues: CASSPRGQGEGEAFF.

This chain links TRBV25-1 with TRBJ2-3; no firm D call. The CDR3 totals 12 residues. The germline V gene encodes CDR1 MGHDK and CDR2 SYGVNS. V lost 0 bases to trimming and J lost 6 bases, with 4 bases between them. CDR3 protein: CASSEYTDTQYF. The CDR3 DNA follows: TGTGCCAGCAGTGAATATACGGATACGCAGTATTTT.

The chain uses TRBV27 and TRBJ1-2, with TRBD1 matching over 8 bases. Germline values: CDR1 MNHEY, CDR2 SMNVEV (reference sequence). Trimming took 3 bases from V and 6 from J; bases not matched to a gene: 12. This CDR3 region has 16 residues. The CDR3 is CASSLGRTGYSDGYTF. The CDR3 nucleotides read TGTGCCAGCAGTTTGGGTCGGACAGGGTATTCGGATGGCTACACCTTC.

In this sample, this clonotype turned up a few times. The rearrangement links TRBV12-3 or TRBV12-4 to TRBJ2-1; D gene unclear. This CDR3 spans 14 amino acids. V was shortened by 3 bases and J by 2 bases, with 8 bases between the two germline ends. This CDR3 reads CASSFGQPYNEQFF. As DNA, the CDR3 is TGTGCCAGCAGTTTCGGTCAGCCCTACAATGAGCAGTTCTTC.

The chain employs TRBV19 and TRBJ1-5; possibly TRBD1 for D (5 bases). The germline V gene encodes CDR1 LNHDA and CDR2 SQIVND (reference sequence). CDR3 size: 16 residues. The germline V and J ends were trimmed by 5 bases and 0 bases, with 14 bases remaining between them. CDR3 coding DNA: TGTGCCAGTAGTTGGGGGGGTTCCTATAGCAATCAGCCCCAGCATTTT. This encodes CASSWGGSYSNQPQHF.

Regarding this clonotype: The germline gene is not matched at one end of the junction; a read error may be the cause. V is TRBV7-3 and J is TRBJ2-1, with 7 bases fitting TRBD2. The CDR3 contains 12 residues. Germline CDR1 SGHTA, CDR2 FQGTGA. CDR3 amino acids: CACSSAGHEQFF. In nucleotides, the CDR3 is TGTGCCTGCAGCTCAGCGGGACATGAGCAGTTCTTC.

This clonotype has at least ten counts. The V gene is TRBV11-2, the J gene TRBJ2-1; 11 positions agree with TRBD2. The CDR3 spans 14 residues. V shed 6 bases and J 5 bases; nucleotides not matched to a gene: 3. Germline CDR1 SGHAT, CDR2 FQNNGV. The CDR3 protein is CASRGLADNNEQFF. CDR3 coding DNA: TGTGCCAGCAGGGGACTAGCGGACAACAATGAGCAGTTCTTC.

This clonotype was picked up a small number of times. The J gene is TRBJ1-2, the V gene TRBV14; weak D call: TRBD1 (6 bases). The length of the CDR3 is 18 residues. V dropped 1 base and J dropped 3 bases, with 21 bases sitting between them. From germline, CDR1 is SGHDN and CDR2 FVKESK. The CDR3 loop reads CASSQGWPGGAGDYGYTF. The DNA of the CDR3 is TGTGCCAGCAGCCAAGGCTGGCCGGGGGGCGCAGGAGACTATGGCTACACCTTC.

As concerns this clonotype: A read error may account for a junction end that differs from germline. V is TRBV29-1 and J is TRBJ1-5; 7 positions match TRBD1. Germline CDR1 reads SQVTM; CDR2 reads ANQGSEA. CDR3 size: 13 residues. The CDR3 protein is CSVETGTGQPQHF. Here the CDR3 DNA reads TGCAGCGTTGAGACAGGGACTGGTCAGCCTCAGCATTTT.

This clonotype appeared a few times. The chain links TRBV20-1 to TRBJ2-7; D could derive from TRBD1 or TRBD2 (6 bases each). CDR3 length: 16 amino acids. From germline, CDR1 is DFQATT and CDR2 SNEGSKA (reference sequence). Deletions cut 0 bases from V and 3 bases from J, with 18 bases between. CDR3 loop: CSARDLRGDLHYEQYF. The CDR3 DNA is TGCAGTGCTAGAGACCTGAGGGGGGACCTGCACTACGAGCAGTACTTC.

The V gene is TRBV11-3, the J gene TRBJ2-6, with 7 bases that match TRBD1. V was pared by 5 bases and J by 2 bases, with 3 bases of the junction left unmatched. The germline gives CDR1 SGHNT, CDR2 YENEEA. This CDR3 has 15 residues. CDR3 DNA sequence: TGTGCCAGCAGCCCCAGGGGGACTGGGGCCAACGTCCTGACTTTC. Translated, it gives CASSPRGTGANVLTF. Full variable domain (outside the CDR3, taken from reference TRBV11-3 and TRBJ2-6): EAGVVQSPRYKIIEKKQPVAFWCNPISGHNTLYWYLQNLGQGPELLIRYENEEAVDDSQLPKDRFSAERLKGVDSTLKIQPAELGDSAVYLCASSPRGTGANVLTFGAGSRLTVL.

The rearrangement links TRBV6-2 or TRBV6-3 to TRBJ1-1; 7 positions agree with TRBD1. V lost 3 bases to trimming and J lost 6 bases; unmatched junction nucleotides: 4. The germline V gene encodes CDR1 MNHEY and CDR2 SVGEGT. CDR3 length equals 13 residues. The CDR3 spells CASSYGRGAEAFF. Written as DNA, the CDR3 is TGTGCCAGCAGTTATGGCAGGGGGGCTGAAGCTTTCTTT.

V gene TRBV27 combines with J gene TRBJ2-7; D is perhaps TRBD1 or TRBD2 (5 bases each). Trimming removed 7 bases at V and 3 bases at J, with 16 bases between. This CDR3 comprises 14 residues. The germline gives CDR1 MNHEY, CDR2 SMNVEV (reference sequence). This CDR3 is CASKLLGPNYEQYF. CDR3 in DNA: TGTGCCAGCAAATTGTTGGGACCGAACTACGAGCAGTACTTC.

This clonotype is medium-sized by share. This chain uses TRBV7-2 with TRBJ2-4; TRBD1 aligns across 9 bases. CDR1 SGHTA and CDR2 FQGNSA come from the germline V gene. There are 15 residues in the CDR3. V was clipped by 4 bases and J by 1 base; unmatched bases: 2. The CDR3 sequence is CASSWGTGAKNIQYF. The CDR3 bases are TGTGCCAGCAGCTGGGGGACAGGGGCCAAAAACATTCAGTACTTC.